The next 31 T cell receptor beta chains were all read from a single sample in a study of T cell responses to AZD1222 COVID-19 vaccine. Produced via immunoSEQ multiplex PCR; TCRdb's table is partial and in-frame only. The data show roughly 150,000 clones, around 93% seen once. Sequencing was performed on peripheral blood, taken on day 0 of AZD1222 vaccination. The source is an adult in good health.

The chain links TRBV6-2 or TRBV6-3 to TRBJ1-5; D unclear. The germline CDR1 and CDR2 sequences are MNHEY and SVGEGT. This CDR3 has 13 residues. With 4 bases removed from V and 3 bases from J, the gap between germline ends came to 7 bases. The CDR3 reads CASSLFNNQPQHF. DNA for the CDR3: TGTGCCAGCAGTTTGTTCAACAATCAGCCCCAGCATTTT.

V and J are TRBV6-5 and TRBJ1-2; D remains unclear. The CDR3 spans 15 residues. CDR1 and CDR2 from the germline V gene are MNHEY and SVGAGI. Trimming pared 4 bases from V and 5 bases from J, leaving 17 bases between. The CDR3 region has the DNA TGTGCCAGCAGTTCGCTCGTCCTGGGAGGATATGGCTACACCTTC. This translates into CASSSLVLGGYGYTF.

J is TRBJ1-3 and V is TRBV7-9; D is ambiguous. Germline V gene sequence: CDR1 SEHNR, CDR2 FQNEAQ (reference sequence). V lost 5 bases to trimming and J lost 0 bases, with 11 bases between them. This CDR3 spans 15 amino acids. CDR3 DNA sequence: TGTGCCAGCAGCCCCTCAGTGAGCTCTGGAAACACCATATATTTT. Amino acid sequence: CASSPSVSSGNTIYF.

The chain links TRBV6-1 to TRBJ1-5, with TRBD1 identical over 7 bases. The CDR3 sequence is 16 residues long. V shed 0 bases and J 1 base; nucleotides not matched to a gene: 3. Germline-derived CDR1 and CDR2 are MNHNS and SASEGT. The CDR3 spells CASSEAYRGSNQPQHF. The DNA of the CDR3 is TGTGCCAGCAGTGAAGCGTACAGGGGAAGCAATCAGCCCCAGCATTTT.

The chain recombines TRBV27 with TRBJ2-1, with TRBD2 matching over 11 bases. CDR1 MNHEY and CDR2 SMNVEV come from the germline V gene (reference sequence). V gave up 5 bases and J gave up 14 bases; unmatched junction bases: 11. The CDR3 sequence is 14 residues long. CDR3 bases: TGTGCCAGCAGTCTCCGTCTAGCGGGGGGAGAAAAGTTCTTC. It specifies CASSLRLAGGEKFF.

The CDR3 here is CSASSEGLVSGDTQYF. DNA for the CDR3: TGCAGTGCTAGTTCTGAGGGACTAGTCTCGGGGGATACGCAGTATTTT. The chain links TRBV20-1 to TRBJ2-3, with TRBD2 matching 8 bases. V was pared by 3 bases and J by 6 bases, with 14 bases of the junction left unmatched. Germline values: CDR1 DFQATT, CDR2 SNEGSKA (reference sequence). This CDR3 region has 16 residues.

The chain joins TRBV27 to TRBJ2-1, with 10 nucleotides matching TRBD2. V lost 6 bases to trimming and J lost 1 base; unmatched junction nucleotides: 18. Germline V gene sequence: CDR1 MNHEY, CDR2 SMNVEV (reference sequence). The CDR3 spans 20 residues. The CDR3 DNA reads TGTGCCAGCAGCCGGAGGGTGGAGCGGGAGGGAGGTTGGTCCTACAATGAGCAGTTCTTC. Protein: CASSRRVEREGGWSYNEQFF.

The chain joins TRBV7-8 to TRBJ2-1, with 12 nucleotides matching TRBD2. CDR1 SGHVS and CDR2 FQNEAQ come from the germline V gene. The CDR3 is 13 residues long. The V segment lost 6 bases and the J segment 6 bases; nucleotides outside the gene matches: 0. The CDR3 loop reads CASRTSGGNEQFF. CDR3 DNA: TGTGCCAGCAGGACTAGCGGGGGCAATGAGCAGTTCTTC.

CDR3: CASSQGPKGPEQFF. For the CDR3, the DNA is TGTGCCAGCAGCCAGGGGCCTAAGGGTCCCGAGCAGTTCTTC. This chain joins TRBV4-2 and TRBJ2-1; D might be TRBD1 (5 bases). The ends were cut back, 3 bases at V and 10 bases at J, with 16 bases in the middle. This CDR3 has 14 amino acids. Germline values: CDR1 LGHNA, CDR2 YNFKEQ.

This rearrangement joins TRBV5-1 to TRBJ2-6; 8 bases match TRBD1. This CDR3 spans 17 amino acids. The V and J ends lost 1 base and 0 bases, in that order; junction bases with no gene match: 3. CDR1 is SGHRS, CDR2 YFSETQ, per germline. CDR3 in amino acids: CASSLQTGVSGANVLTF. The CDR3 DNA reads TGCGCCAGCAGCTTGCAGACAGGGGTCTCTGGGGCCAACGTCCTGACTTTC.

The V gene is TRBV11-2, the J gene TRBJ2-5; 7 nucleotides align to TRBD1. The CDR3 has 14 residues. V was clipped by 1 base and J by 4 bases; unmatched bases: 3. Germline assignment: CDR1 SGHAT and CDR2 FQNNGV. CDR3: CASSLGGGLETQYF. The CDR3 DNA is TGTGCCAGCAGCTTAGGAGGGGGCTTAGAGACCCAGTACTTC.

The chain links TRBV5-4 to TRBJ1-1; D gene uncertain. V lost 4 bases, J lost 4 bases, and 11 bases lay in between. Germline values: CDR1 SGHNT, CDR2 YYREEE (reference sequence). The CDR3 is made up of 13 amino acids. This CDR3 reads CASSPPVGTEAFF. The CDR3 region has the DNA TGTGCCAGCAGCCCGCCTGTTGGCACTGAAGCTTTCTTT.

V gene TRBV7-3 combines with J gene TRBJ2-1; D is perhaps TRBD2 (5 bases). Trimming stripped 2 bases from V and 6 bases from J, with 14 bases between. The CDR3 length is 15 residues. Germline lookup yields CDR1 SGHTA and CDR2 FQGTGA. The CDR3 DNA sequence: TGTGCCAGCAGCTTACCGCTGGACCGGGGCAATGAGCAGTTCTTC. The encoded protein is CASSLPLDRGNEQFF.

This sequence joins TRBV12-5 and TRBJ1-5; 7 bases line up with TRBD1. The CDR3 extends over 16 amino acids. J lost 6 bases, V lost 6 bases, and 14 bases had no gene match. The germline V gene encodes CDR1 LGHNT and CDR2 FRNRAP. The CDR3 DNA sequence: TGTGCTAGTGGCCCGCGGGACAGTTTTGGGGGTCAGCCCCAGCATTTT. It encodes CASGPRDSFGGQPQHF. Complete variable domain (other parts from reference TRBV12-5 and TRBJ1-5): DARVTQTPRHKVTEMGQEVTMRCQPILGHNTVFWYRQTMMQGLELLAYFRNRAPLDDSGMPKDRFSAEMPDATLATLKIQPSEPRDSAVYFCASGPRDSFGGQPQHFGDGTRLSIL.

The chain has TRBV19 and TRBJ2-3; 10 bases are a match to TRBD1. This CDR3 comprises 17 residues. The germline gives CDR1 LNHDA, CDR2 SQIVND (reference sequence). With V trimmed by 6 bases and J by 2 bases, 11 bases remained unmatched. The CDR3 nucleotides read TGTGCCAGTAGGGACCTACCGGGACAGGGGAACACAGATACGCAGTATTTT. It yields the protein CASRDLPGQGNTDTQYF.

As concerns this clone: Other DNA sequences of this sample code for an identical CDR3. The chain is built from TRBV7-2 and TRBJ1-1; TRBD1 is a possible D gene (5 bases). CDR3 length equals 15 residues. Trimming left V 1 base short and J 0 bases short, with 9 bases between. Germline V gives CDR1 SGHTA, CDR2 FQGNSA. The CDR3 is CASSLERGLNTEAFF. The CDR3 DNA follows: TGTGCCAGCAGCTTAGAGCGGGGGTTGAACACTGAAGCTTTCTTT.

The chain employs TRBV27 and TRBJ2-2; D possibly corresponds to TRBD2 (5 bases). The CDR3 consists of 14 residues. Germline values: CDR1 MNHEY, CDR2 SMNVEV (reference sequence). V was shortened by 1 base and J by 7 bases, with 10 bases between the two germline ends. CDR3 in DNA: TGTGCCAGCAGTTTATGGGGAGAGGGCGGGGAGCTGTTTTTT. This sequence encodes CASSLWGEGGELFF.

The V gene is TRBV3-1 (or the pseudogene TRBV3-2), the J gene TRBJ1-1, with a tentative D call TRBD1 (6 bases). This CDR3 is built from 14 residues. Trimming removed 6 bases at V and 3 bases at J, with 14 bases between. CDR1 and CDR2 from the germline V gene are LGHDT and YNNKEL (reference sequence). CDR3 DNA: TGTGCCAGCAGACTAGGGGGGGCGGACACTGAAGCTTTCTTT. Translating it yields CASRLGGADTEAFF.

The CDR3 nucleotides read TGTGCCAGCAGCTTAGCGCTACAGGGGGGGTACGAGCAGTACTTC. Protein sequence: CASSLALQGGYEQYF. The chain employs TRBV7-9 and TRBJ2-7; D perhaps matches TRBD1 (8 bases). CDR1 is SEHNR and CDR2 is FQNEAQ in the germline V gene (reference sequence). The CDR3 runs 15 residues. V gave up 0 bases and J gave up 4 bases, with 13 bases separating them.

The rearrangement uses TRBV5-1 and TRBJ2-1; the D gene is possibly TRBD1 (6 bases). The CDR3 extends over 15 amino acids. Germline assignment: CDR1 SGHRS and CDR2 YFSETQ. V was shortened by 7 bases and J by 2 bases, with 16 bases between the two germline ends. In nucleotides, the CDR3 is TGCGCCAGCGGACTGGGGGCCGTAACCTACAATGAGCAGTTCTTC. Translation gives CASGLGAVTYNEQFF.

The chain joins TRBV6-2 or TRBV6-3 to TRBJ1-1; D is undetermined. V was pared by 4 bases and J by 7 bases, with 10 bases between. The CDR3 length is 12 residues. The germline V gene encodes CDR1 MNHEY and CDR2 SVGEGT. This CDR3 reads CASSFSVIEAFF. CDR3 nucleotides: TGTGCCAGCAGTTTTTCCGTGATTGAAGCTTTCTTT.

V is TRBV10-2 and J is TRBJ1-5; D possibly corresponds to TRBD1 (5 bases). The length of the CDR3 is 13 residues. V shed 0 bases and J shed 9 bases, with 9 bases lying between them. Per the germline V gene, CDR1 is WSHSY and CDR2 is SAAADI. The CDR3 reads CASSESGRGPQHF. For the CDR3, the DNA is TGCGCCAGCAGTGAGTCGGGACGTGGGCCCCAGCATTTT.

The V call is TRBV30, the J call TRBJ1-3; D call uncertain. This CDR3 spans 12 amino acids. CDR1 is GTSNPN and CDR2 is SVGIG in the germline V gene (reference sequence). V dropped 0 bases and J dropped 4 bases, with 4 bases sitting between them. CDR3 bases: TGTGCCTGGAGTGTACCCGGAAACACCATATATTTT. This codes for CAWSVPGNTIYF.

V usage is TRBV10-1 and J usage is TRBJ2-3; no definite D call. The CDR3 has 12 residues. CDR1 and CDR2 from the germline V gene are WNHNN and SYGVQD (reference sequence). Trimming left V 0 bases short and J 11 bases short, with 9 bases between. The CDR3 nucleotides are TGCGCCAGCAGTGAGTCGAAGGTCGGGCAGTATTTT. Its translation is CASSESKVGQYF.

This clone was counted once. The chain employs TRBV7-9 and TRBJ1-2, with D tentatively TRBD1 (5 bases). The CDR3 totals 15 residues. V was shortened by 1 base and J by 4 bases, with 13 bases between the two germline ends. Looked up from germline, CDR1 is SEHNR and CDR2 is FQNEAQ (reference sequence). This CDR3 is CASSLEATVSYGYTF. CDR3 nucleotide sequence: TGTGCCAGCAGCTTAGAAGCGACAGTTTCCTATGGCTACACCTTC.

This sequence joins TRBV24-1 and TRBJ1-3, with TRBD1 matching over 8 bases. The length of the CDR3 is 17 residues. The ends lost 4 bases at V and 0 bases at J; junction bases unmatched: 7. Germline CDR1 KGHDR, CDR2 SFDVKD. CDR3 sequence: CATSETPDRASGNTIYF. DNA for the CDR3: TGTGCCACCAGTGAAACCCCGGACAGGGCCTCTGGAAACACCATATATTTT.

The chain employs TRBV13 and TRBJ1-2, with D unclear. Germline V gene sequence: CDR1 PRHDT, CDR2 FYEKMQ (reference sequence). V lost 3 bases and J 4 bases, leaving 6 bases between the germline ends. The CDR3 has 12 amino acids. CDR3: CASSFSTYGYTF. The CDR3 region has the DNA TGTGCCAGCAGCTTCTCCACCTATGGCTACACCTTC.

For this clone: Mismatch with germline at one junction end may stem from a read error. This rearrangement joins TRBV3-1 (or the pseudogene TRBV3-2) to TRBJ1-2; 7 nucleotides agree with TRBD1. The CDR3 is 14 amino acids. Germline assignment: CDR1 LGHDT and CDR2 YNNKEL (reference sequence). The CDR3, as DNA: TGTGCCAGCAGCCAAGAGGGCAGGGGGACTCCGAACCTCTTC. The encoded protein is CASSQEGRGTPNLF.

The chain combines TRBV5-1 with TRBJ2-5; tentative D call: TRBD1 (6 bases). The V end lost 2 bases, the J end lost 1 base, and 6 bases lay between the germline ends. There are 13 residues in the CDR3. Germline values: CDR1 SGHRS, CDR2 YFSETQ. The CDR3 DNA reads TGCGCCAGCAGCTTAGGGGGCCAAGAGACCCAGTACTTC. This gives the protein CASSLGGQETQYF.

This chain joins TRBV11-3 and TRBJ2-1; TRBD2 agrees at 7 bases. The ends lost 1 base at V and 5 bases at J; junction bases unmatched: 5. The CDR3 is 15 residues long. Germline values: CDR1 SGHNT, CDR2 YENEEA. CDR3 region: CASSLGGDYNNEQFF. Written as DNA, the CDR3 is TGTGCCAGCAGCTTAGGGGGGGACTATAACAATGAGCAGTTCTTC.

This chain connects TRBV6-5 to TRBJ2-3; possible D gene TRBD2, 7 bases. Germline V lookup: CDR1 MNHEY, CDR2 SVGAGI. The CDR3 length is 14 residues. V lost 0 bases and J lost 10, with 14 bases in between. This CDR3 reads CASSYSIRGRAQYF. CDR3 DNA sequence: TGTGCCAGCAGTTACTCGATAAGGGGGAGGGCGCAGTATTTT.